The 32 T cell receptor beta chains below all came from one sample that was sequenced in a study of OX40 agonist ivuxolimab in advanced cancers. TCRdb keeps only in-frame clones here, not all; method: immunoSEQ multiplex PCR. The sample includes some 76,000 clones, over 90% of them seen just once. Specimen: CD4+ or CD8+ T cells sorted from blood, collected in a trial of the OX40 agonist ivuxolimab. These receptors came from an adult with an advanced solid tumor such as melanoma, head and neck, liver or kidney cancer.

This rearrangement joins TRBV19 to TRBJ1-5; 12 bases align to TRBD1. CDR3 length equals 15 residues. V was pared by 5 bases and J by 7 bases, with 6 bases of the junction left unmatched. The V gene's germline CDR1 is LNHDA and CDR2 SQIVND (reference sequence). This CDR3 is CASSPRDRGLQPQHF. Here the CDR3 DNA reads TGTGCCAGTAGTCCTCGGGACAGGGGGCTACAGCCCCAGCATTTT.

J is TRBJ2-1 and V is TRBV4-1, with D possibly TRBD2 on 6 matching bases. The CDR3 length is 17 residues. The V end was cut by 0 bases, the J end by 0 bases, with 12 bases between. CDR1 and CDR2 from the germline V gene are MGHRA and YSYEKL. This chain's CDR3 is CASSQEEQGGSYNEQFF. The CDR3 bases are TGCGCCAGCAGCCAAGAGGAGCAGGGAGGCTCCTACAATGAGCAGTTCTTC.

The V and J genes are TRBV7-6 and TRBJ1-1, with D unclear. This CDR3 has 13 residues. The germline V and J ends were trimmed by 3 bases and 1 base, with 6 bases remaining between them. From germline, CDR1 is SGHVS and CDR2 FNYEAQ. The CDR3, as DNA: TGTGCCAGCAGCTTTAGAGGGAACACTGAAGCTTTCTTT. Its translation: CASSFRGNTEAFF.

The rearrangement uses TRBV5-4 and TRBJ2-3, with D uncertain. Trimming shortened V by 2 bases and J by 2 bases, and 3 bases separated the two germline ends. CDR1 and CDR2 from the germline V gene are SGHNT and YYREEE (reference sequence). CDR3 length equals 12 residues. The CDR3 sequence: CASSFFTDTQYF. In DNA, the CDR3 is TGTGCCAGCAGCTTCTTCACAGATACGCAGTATTTT.

The rearrangement links TRBV6-5 to TRBJ2-7, with D perhaps being TRBD1 or TRBD2 (5 bases each). Germline V lookup: CDR1 MNHEY, CDR2 SVGAGI. V was cut by 0 bases and J by 5 bases, with 11 bases left in between. The CDR3 extends over 14 amino acids. As DNA, the CDR3 is TGTGCCAGCAGTTACTCCCAGGGAGCGAACGAGCAGTACTTC. Its translation: CASSYSQGANEQYF.

V and J are TRBV19 and TRBJ1-4; a possible D gene is TRBD1 (6 bases). The CDR3 runs to 13 residues. The germline CDR1 and CDR2 sequences are LNHDA and SQIVND (reference sequence). V lost 6 bases to trimming and J lost 7 bases, with 12 bases between them. The chain's CDR3 is CASRGGGPEKLFF. CDR3 in DNA: TGTGCCAGTAGGGGCGGGGGCCCTGAAAAACTGTTTTTT. Filled out from reference TRBV19 and TRBJ1-4, the complete variable domain reads DGGITQSPKYLFRKEGQNVTLSCEQNLNHDAMYWYRQDPGQGLRLIYYSQIVNDFQKGDIAEGYSVSREKKESFPLTVTSAQKNPTAFYLCASRGGGPEKLFFGSGTQLSVL.

This clone appeared once. This chain uses TRBV21-1 with TRBJ2-7; no check of the table's D call, TRBD1, against the DNA was made. TRBV21-1 is a pseudogene segment. This CDR3 comprises 14 residues. CDR3 in DNA: TGTGCCAGCAGCAAAGACAGCAGGGGACACGAGCAGTACTTC. This translates into CASSKDSRGHEQYF.

The chain recombines TRBV7-9 with TRBJ1-5; 9 positions match TRBD1. The germline CDR1 and CDR2 sequences are SEHNR and FQNEAQ (reference sequence). After removal of 5 bases from V and 4 bases from J, the junction contained 15 bases not matched to a gene. The CDR3 has 18 amino acids. This chain's CDR3 is CASSDSGTGRPINQPQHF. CDR3 sequence (DNA): TGTGCCAGCAGCGATTCCGGGACAGGGAGACCCATAAATCAGCCCCAGCATTTT. Filled out from reference TRBV7-9 and TRBJ1-5, the complete variable domain reads DTGVSQNPRHKITKRGQNVTFRCDPISEHNRLYWYRQTLGQGPEFLTYFQNEAQLEKSRLLSDRFSAERPKGSFSTLEIQRTEQGDSAMYLCASSDSGTGRPINQPQHFGDGTRLSIL.

This chain uses TRBV25-1 with TRBJ1-1; 9 bases are shared with TRBD1. The CDR3 is 14 amino acids. CDR1 is MGHDK, CDR2 SYGVNS, per germline. Trimming removed 5 bases from V and 2 bases from J; junction bases left unmatched: 3. The CDR3 region has the DNA TGTGCCAGCAGTTTGGGACAGGGTAACACTGAAGCTTTCTTT. It is translated as CASSLGQGNTEAFF.

This chain links TRBV27 with TRBJ2-7; TRBD2 aligns across 12 bases. CDR3 length: 15 amino acids. The germline gives CDR1 MNHEY, CDR2 SMNVEV (reference sequence). The V gene end was trimmed by 4 bases and the J gene end by 4 bases; junction bases not matched to a gene: 5. The chain's CDR3 is CASSWTGTSGYEQYF. DNA for the CDR3: TGTGCCAGCAGTTGGACCGGGACTAGCGGGTACGAGCAGTACTTC.

The CDR3 is CASSLQGDGSYEQYF. The CDR3 DNA reads as TGCGCCAGCAGCTTGCAAGGGGATGGGAGTTACGAGCAGTACTTC. The chain couples TRBV5-1 to TRBJ2-7, with D perhaps matching TRBD1 or TRBD2 (5 bases each). The germline V gene has CDR1 SGHRS and CDR2 YFSETQ. Trimming shortened V by 1 base and J by 4 bases, and 15 bases separated the two germline ends. The CDR3 is 15 residues long.

This clone was seen only once. The chain links TRBV7-9 to TRBJ2-7, with 10 bases aligning to TRBD1. Germline V gene data show CDR1 as SEHNR and CDR2 as FQNEAQ (reference sequence). The CDR3 is 17 amino acids. The V and J ends lost 4 bases and 1 base, in that order; junction bases with no gene match: 10. CDR3: CASSSKGTGESSYEQYF. CDR3 in DNA: TGTGCCAGCAGCTCCAAAGGGACAGGGGAAAGTTCCTACGAGCAGTACTTC.

V is TRBV27 and J is TRBJ1-2; D not resolved. There are 14 residues in the CDR3. Germline V gene data show CDR1 as MNHEY and CDR2 as SMNVEV (reference sequence). Trimming cost V 6 bases and J 2 bases, with 13 bases left between them. The CDR3: CASRPMSPNYGYTF. DNA of the CDR3: TGTGCCAGCAGACCTATGAGTCCGAACTATGGCTACACCTTC.

The count of this clone is one. This chain links TRBV5-6 with TRBJ1-4, with 8 bases identical to TRBD1. V shed 3 bases and J 12 bases; nucleotides not matched to a gene: 10. Germline lookup yields CDR1 SGHDT and CDR2 YYEEEE. This CDR3 spans 14 amino acids. The CDR3 sequence is CASSYGRGPGELFF. CDR3 nucleotide sequence: TGTGCCAGCAGCTACGGCAGGGGGCCTGGTGAACTGTTTTTT.

The rearrangement uses TRBV4-3 and TRBJ2-3; 13 bases are shared with TRBD2. CDR3 size: 17 residues. V lost 4 bases, J lost 3 bases, and 7 bases stayed unmatched. Germline CDR1 and CDR2: LGHNA and YSLEER. The CDR3 sequence: CASSPKPGLAGTDTQYF. CDR3 in DNA: TGCGCCAGCAGCCCAAAACCGGGACTAGCGGGGACAGATACGCAGTATTTT.

The chain recombines TRBV25-1 with TRBJ1-2; D is uncertain. V dropped 1 base and J dropped 5 bases, with 8 bases sitting between them. The CDR3 has 13 residues. Germline lookup yields CDR1 MGHDK and CDR2 SYGVNS. The CDR3 DNA sequence: TGTGCCAGCAGTGAATCCCGGACTTATGGCTACACCTTC. Its protein product is CASSESRTYGYTF.

The chain carries TRBV6-6 and TRBJ1-2, with 11 bases aligning to TRBD1. Germline CDR1 is MNHNY and CDR2 is SVGAGI (reference sequence). The length of the CDR3 is 15 residues. V shed 0 bases and J 10 bases; nucleotides not matched to a gene: 7. This CDR3 is CASSYSPDRGQDYTF. CDR3 nucleotides: TGTGCCAGCAGTTACTCCCCGGACAGGGGGCAGGACTACACCTTC.

This chain uses TRBV5-4 with TRBJ2-7; unclear D gene. The CDR3 spans 13 residues. The germline V gene has CDR1 SGHNT and CDR2 YYREEE (reference sequence). V shed 0 bases and J shed 5 bases, with 9 bases lying between them. DNA of the CDR3: TGTGCCAGCAGCTTGGGGTGGTTCAACGAGCAGTACTTC. Its protein is CASSLGWFNEQYF.

The J gene is TRBJ2-5, the V gene TRBV25-1; D is ambiguous. The CDR3 length is 13 residues. V lost 2 bases to trimming and J lost 7 bases, with 11 bases between them. CDR1 and CDR2 from the germline V gene are MGHDK and SYGVNS. CDR3 region: CASSEGSHGTQYF. Here the CDR3 DNA reads TGTGCCAGCAGTGAAGGCTCGCACGGGACCCAGTACTTC.

V is TRBV11-2 and J is TRBJ2-5; D possibly corresponds to TRBD2 (5 bases). Deletions cut 0 bases from V and 5 bases from J, with 19 bases between. The V gene's germline CDR1 is SGHAT and CDR2 FQNNGV. This CDR3 contains 17 residues. The CDR3 DNA follows: TGTGCCAGCAGCTTAGATCGAGGGCGGGCGCTTGGGGAGACCCAGTACTTC. Its protein is CASSLDRGRALGETQYF.

The chain links TRBV9 to TRBJ2-5; D remains unclear. The CDR3 extends over 17 amino acids. Germline V gene sequence: CDR1 SGDLS, CDR2 YYNGEE. V lost 1 base and J lost 1, with 17 bases in between. The CDR3 nucleotides read TGTGCCAGCAGCGTATCCGGCATACTTGGAAGCCAAGAGACCCAGTACTTC. It encodes CASSVSGILGSQETQYF.

This rearrangement joins TRBV19 to TRBJ1-4; a possible D gene is TRBD1 (5 bases). The V gene lost 4 bases and the J gene lost 4 bases, with 16 bases spanning the gap. This CDR3 region has 16 residues. CDR1 is LNHDA and CDR2 is SQIVND in the germline V gene (reference sequence). This chain's CDR3 is CASSTTPGPLNEKLFF. In nucleotides, the CDR3 is TGTGCCAGTAGTACCACCCCGGGACCGCTTAATGAAAAACTGTTTTTT.

The chain has TRBV20-1 and TRBJ2-1; D unresolved. V was cut by 3 bases and J by 8 bases, with 8 bases left in between. There are 11 residues in the CDR3. Looked up from germline, CDR1 is DFQATT and CDR2 is SNEGSKA (reference sequence). Here the CDR3 reads CSARSDDEQFF. CDR3 sequence (DNA): TGCAGTGCTAGGTCCGATGATGAGCAGTTCTTC.

CDR3 protein: CASPPPSGTSGSNEQFF. The CDR3 coding sequence is TGTGCCAGCCCCCCCCCATCCGGGACTAGCGGGAGCAATGAGCAGTTCTTC. The V and J genes are TRBV9 and TRBJ2-1, with 14 bases matching TRBD2. CDR1 is SGDLS and CDR2 is YYNGEE in the germline V gene. With V trimmed by 7 bases and J by 6 bases, 12 bases remained unmatched. The CDR3 is 17 residues long.

The chain couples TRBV14 to TRBJ2-7; D is perhaps TRBD1 (5 bases). V shed 3 bases and J shed 1 base, with 10 bases lying between them. Germline V gene sequence: CDR1 SGHDN, CDR2 FVKESK. CDR3 size: 14 residues. The CDR3 nucleotides read TGTGCCAGCAGCCACCAGGGTCTGTCCTACGAGCAGTACTTC. As protein: CASSHQGLSYEQYF.

The chain links TRBV4-1 to TRBJ1-2; D unresolved. This CDR3 has 14 amino acids. In germline, CDR1 is MGHRA, CDR2 YSYEKL. The germline V and J ends were trimmed by 1 base and 5 bases, with 11 bases remaining between them. The CDR3 sequence: CASSQGRGFYGYTF. In nucleotides, the CDR3 is TGCGCCAGCAGCCAAGGCCGGGGATTTTATGGCTACACCTTC.

This clone was observed a single time. This sequence joins TRBV5-6 and TRBJ2-7; a possible D gene is TRBD1 (6 bases). V was shortened by 4 bases and J by 8 bases, with 19 bases between the two germline ends. CDR3 length: 14 amino acids. Per germline, CDR1 SGHDT and CDR2 YYEEEE. CDR3 sequence (DNA): TGTGCCAGCAGCCCCGGACAGAGAGAGGTGAAGCAGTACTTC. This translates into CASSPGQREVKQYF.

The chain uses TRBV6-5 and TRBJ2-7; D unresolved. Trimming took off 5 bases at V and 2 bases at J, with 10 bases between the two ends. Germline loops: CDR1 MNHEY, CDR2 SVGAGI. The CDR3 totals 13 residues. The CDR3 sequence: CASSPRPPYEQYF. As DNA, the CDR3 is TGTGCCAGCAGTCCACGGCCTCCCTACGAGCAGTACTTC.

The chain has TRBV6-5 and TRBJ1-3; D not resolved. V lost 0 bases and J 1 base, leaving 4 bases between the germline ends. Germline assignment: CDR1 MNHEY and CDR2 SVGAGI. This CDR3 comprises 14 residues. CDR3 nucleotides: TGTGCCAGCAGTTACTCAGGTTCTGGAAACACCATATATTTT. Translation gives CASSYSGSGNTIYF.

J is TRBJ2-7 and V is TRBV7-9; TRBD1 matches at 9 bases. CDR1 SEHNR and CDR2 FQNEAQ come from the germline V gene (reference sequence). The CDR3 runs to 15 residues. V gave up 10 bases and J gave up 3 bases; unmatched junction bases: 13. CDR3 in amino acids: CATAGAQGALYEQYF. The CDR3 DNA follows: TGTGCCACCGCCGGGGCACAGGGGGCCCTCTACGAGCAGTACTTC.

The rearrangement links TRBV12-5 to TRBJ1-2, with 8 nucleotides matching TRBD1. Germline-derived CDR1 and CDR2 are LGHNT and FRNRAP. This CDR3 has 19 amino acids. Trimming took 1 base from V and 0 from J; bases not matched to a gene: 13. For the CDR3, the DNA is TGTGCTAGTGGTTTGGGTCCCACAGGGGGGGCCTTAGCTAACTATGGCTACACCTTC. This gives the protein CASGLGPTGGALANYGYTF.

Concerning this clone itself: Other DNA sequences in the same sample also yield this CDR3. The rearrangement joins TRBV29-1 to TRBJ1-2; D is unresolved. This CDR3 has 16 residues. Germline assignment: CDR1 SQVTM and CDR2 ANQGSEA. V lost 0 bases, J lost 8 bases, and 22 bases lay in between. The CDR3, as DNA: TGCAGCGTTGAAGATCTAACAGATTCGTTAAGCTACGGCTACACCTTC. It specifies CSVEDLTDSLSYGYTF.